This entry is about one TCR beta chain. This clonotype was observed many times. Its antigen is currently not known. It has no much larger one-base neighbor in the sample; base qualities were not kept. The sample comes from a study of T cells in Graves' hyperthyroidism and ophthalmopathy (dated by TCRdb to about 2019). At the level of the whole study: Peripheral blood samples were taken at the time of initial diagnosis, prior to any treatment. TCR V-J signatures able to tell the groups apart were searched for in a discovery cohort of some 100 patients, of whom over 40 had Graves' ophthalmopathy and about 55 had stable Graves' hyperthyroidism. An independent validation cohort of around 19 hyperthyroidism patients and more than 15 patients who later progressed to ophthalmopathy tested prospective prediction of ophthalmopathy. The roughly 91 discovery patients were randomly divided into training and test sets at a 7:3 ratio. The study also compared thyroid tissue and blood T-cell repertoires from about 6 Graves' hyperthyroidism patients. Following sampling, methimazole starting at 30 mg daily was given to hyperthyroidism patients, and high-dose intravenous methylprednisolone was given to ophthalmopathy patients. The paper describes TCR Vbeta CDR3 sequencing of 135 peripheral blood samples, made up of around 41 ophthalmopathy patients, around 78 hyperthyroidism patients and 17 progressor patients.

The hyperthyroidism patients were between 18 and 65 years old and newly diagnosed, with a disease duration of less than 2 months. Patients with uncontrolled infections, other autoimmune diseases, pregnancy or lactation were excluded. Clinical symptoms, serum thyroxine and TRAb, thyroid ultrasound, and orbital computed tomography formed the basis for the diagnoses. Blood from progressor patients was drawn when they were first diagnosed with hyperthyroidism, before any ophthalmopathy symptoms appeared. PBMCs were separated from under 12 ml of fresh peripheral blood using Ficoll-Paque density gradient centrifugation. Progressor patients were defined as those initially diagnosed with Graves' hyperthyroidism in whom ophthalmopathy developed during follow-up. Total RNA was extracted with Trizol reagent, and quality was checked on an Agilent 2100 Bioanalyzer. TCR beta CDR3 regions were amplified from RNA transcripts. The first round of RT-PCR for the TCR CDR3 was performed with the HTBI primer set and the Qiagen OneStep RT-PCR kit. The libraries were constructed in a second round of multiplex PCR and then size-selected and purified. The libraries were sequenced on an Illumina HiSeq2000 using paired-end 100 bp reads. The published analysis was carried out like this. SOAPnuke was used to process the raw data, with reads discarded if the reads contained adapters or uncalled bases, had a mean Phred below 15, or lacked an exact constant-primer or identifier match. COPE v1.2.5 was used to merge the high-quality paired reads, and each unique nucleotide sequence was defined as a clonotype. MiTCR v1.1 was used to align clonotypes to the IMGT TRBV, TRBD and TRBJ reference segments. The analysis included only V-J combinations with a frequency above 0.0001, which together covered more than 99% of the repertoires. The TCS score was defined as the ratio of F50 (clonal expansion) to E x V (chaos), calculated using BLOSUM62-based TCRdist between CDR3 peptides within each V-J. Welch's t-statistics and random forest reduced some 510 V-J features to 13, which were used in a naive Bayes classifier (R e1071). In-frame beta chains were kept once TCRdb had trimmed the public reads at Q25 with fastp and called clones with MiXCR. Entries are consolidated by CDR3 protein sequence, retaining the most common genes and DNA. V and J calls and clone size were set by TCRdb, not the authors. In this sample the table shows under 350,000 distinct CDR3 sequences, 13% of which occur a single time. The ten largest clones capture roughly 7.5% of the sample.

Including the terminal cysteine and phenylalanine, the CDR3 comprises 15 residues. Only the CDR3 part of the read is kept: 45 bases, read in frame from the first base. CDR1 and CDR2, looked up from the germline V gene, are MNHNS and SASEGT. The trim is 4 bases for V and 0 bases for J, with a gap of 12 bases between the germline ends. Study-wide conclusions, independent of this receptor: A model built on a 13 V-J signature distinguished ophthalmopathy from stable hyperthyroidism, reaching around 87% sensitivity and approximately 83% specificity in cross-validation and 80%/75% in testing. During validation, the model predicted progression to ophthalmopathy a median of approximately six months ahead of onset, with almost 71% sensitivity and about 75% specificity. Sample size was not statistically predetermined, and blinding of investigators to group allocation was not performed. Most expanded thyroid clonotypes (frequency above 0.001) were also detected in blood, suggesting blood repertoires may reflect thyroid immune responses.

Rearrangement joined TRBV6-1 to TRBJ1-1; perhaps TRBD1 is the D gene, with 5 bases matching. The sample comprised blood. This receptor was identified in a woman aged 25 to 39 with Graves' hyperthyroidism that later progressed to Graves' ophthalmopathy. At the DNA level, the sequence is TGTGCCAGCAGTGTGGCCGGGACCTTGAACACTGAAGCTTTCTTT. This translates into CASSVAGTLNTEAFF.